Listed here is a single T cell receptor beta chain. What it binds is unknown. The data were taken from a study of cytomegalovirus exposure and HLA in healthy donors. Broader study findings: The analysis excluded some indistinguishable V segments, including TRBV6-2 and TRBV6-3. Researchers reported from a later analysis that most CMV-associated TCR beta chains appeared HLA-restricted. Immune exposure information comprised only CMV serostatus.

PCR involved 60 Vbeta and 13 Jbeta primers. Generated by immunoSEQ multiplex PCR, the TCRdb table keeps only in-frame clones and is missing some. Among about 160,000 clones listed, less than 90% were seen once. The V gene's germline CDR1 is MNHEY and CDR2 SMNVEV (reference sequence). Trimming stripped 5 bases from V and 1 base from J, with 12 bases between. This CDR3 spans 14 amino acids. This receptor was obtained from a boy aged 2-9 years in good health and CMV-seronegative. This chain joins TRBV27 and TRBJ2-7, with D unresolved. Sequenced sample: PBMCs. CDR3 region: CASSGQLNSYEQYF. DNA for the CDR3: TGTGCCAGCAGTGGGCAGCTCAATTCCTACGAGCAGTACTTC.